A selection of T cell receptor beta chains follows, all from one sample in a study of T cell responses to AZD1222 COVID-19 vaccine. TCRdb's table, derived via immunoSEQ multiplex PCR, lists solely in-frame clones and lacks some. The sample comprises 250,000 to 300,000 clones, 90% to 95% of which are singletons, and 0.5% to 0.7% rests with the top ten. The sequencing here drew on peripheral blood, taken 28 days after the second AZD1222 dose. The receptors here all came from an adult who received the AZD1222 COVID-19 vaccine. CDR3s include the opening cysteine and the closing phenylalanine or tryptophan. The D gene is left open where the match is weak.

NA | TRBV6-5 | CASSSPASYGYTF
TRBD2 | TRBV11-2 | CASSSLNRGGPGELFF
TRBD2 | TRBV6-2/TRBV6-3 | CASSYPRPSGGLRNEQFF
TRBD2 | TRBV5-1 | CASSFRLAGGLIGNEQFF
NA | TRBV12-3/TRBV12-4 | CASSPNTGELFF
TRBD1 | TRBV5-4 | CASSRRDRVEGYTF
NA | TRBV4-3 | CASSQEWRGGRALNSPLHF
NA | TRBV2 | CASIADGETQYF
NA | TRBV6-2/TRBV6-3 | CASSQFSNQPQHF
NA | TRBV5-1 | CASSTGSFLSSYEQYF
NA | TRBV11-3 | CASSLDRDTDTQYF
NA | TRBV6-4 | CASSDGPPPQGGDTQYF
NA | TRBV10-1 | CAKRGTPANYGYTF
TRBD1 | TRBV11-2 | CASSHRGFGETQYF
NA | TRBV10-3 | CAISDIDGDQYF
NA | TRBV28 | CASSIWAGSNQPQHF
TRBD1 | TRBV29-1 | CSVRTGGYNSPLHF
NA | TRBV25-1 | CASSSENIQYF
TRBD1 | TRBV18 | CASSLGQGGSYNEQFF
NA | TRBV7-9 | CASSMNFQPQHF
TRBD1 | TRBV13 | CASSSFSGGTEAFF